This T cell receptor beta chain was recovered during a study of glioma-infiltrating T cells after dendritic cell vaccination. Study-level background: Glioblastoma patients came from Phase I and II dendritic cell vaccination trials. Dendritic cells derived from monocytes and pulsed with autologous tumor lysate formed the vaccine.

Study results and limitations: TCR clonality showed no direct relationship with survival.

The primer mix had 60 V beta and 13 J beta primers. Using immunoSEQ multiplex PCR, the repertoire was profiled, and TCRdb retains in-frame clones only, with some absent. This table has some 100,000 clones, over 60% appearing once. CDR1 is SGDLS, CDR2 YYNGEE, per germline. The CDR3 contains 15 residues. Unmatched junction bases numbered 8, after V lost 0 bases and J lost 9 bases. As for this clone: Its antigen is still unknown.

The sequences come from blood, collected before dendritic cell vaccination. The chain carries TRBV9 and TRBJ2-1, with 8 bases that match TRBD1. The receptor's source is a human donor with glioblastoma. Here the CDR3 reads CASSVGGAGGIEQFF. In nucleotides, the CDR3 is TGTGCCAGCAGCGTAGGAGGGGCAGGGGGCATTGAGCAGTTCTTC. Full variable domain (remainder filled in from reference TRBV9 and TRBJ2-1): DSGVTQTPKHLITATGQRVTLRCSPRSGDLSVYWYQQSLDQGLQFLIQYYNGEERAKGNILERFSAQQFPDLHSELNLSSLELGDSALYFCASSVGGAGGIEQFFGPGTRLTVL.